Shown below are 28 T cell receptor beta chains from a single sample sequenced in a study of T cell clusters in autoimmune cytopenias (dated by TCRdb to between 2018 and 2020). TRB amplification used about 230 ng of peripheral blood genomic DNA, around 40,000 genome equivalents, per sample. This sample was sequenced with an Illumina MiSeq. TRB rearrangements were amplified by multiplex PCR using a touch-down protocol with TRB-A and TRB-B primer pools mixed in one tube. With the reads reprocessed by TCRdb, a single entry stands for each CDR3 protein sequence and no DNA is reported. The sample's own table lists under 3,500 distinct CDR3 sequences. Together, the top ten hold just under 45% of the sample. The specimen was peripheral blood. These TCRs come from a human donor with an autoimmune cytopenia or autoimmune hepatitis (not recorded which).

The chain employs TRBV5-5 and TRBJ2-7; TCRdb returns TRBD1, unconfirmable since there is no DNA. Germline CDR1 reads SGHKS; CDR2 reads YYEKEE (reference sequence). This CDR3 has 14 residues. CDR3 protein: CASSPPGVPYEQYF. The variable domain in full, with the rest retrieved from reference TRBV5-5 and TRBJ2-7, is DAGVTQSPTHLIKTRGQQVTLRCSPISGHKSVSWYQQVLGQGPQFIFQYYEKEERGRGNFPDRFSARQFPNYSSELNVNALLLGDSALYLCASSPPGVPYEQYFGPGTRLTVT.

This chain joins TRBV6-1 and TRBJ1-6; TCRdb names TRBD1, which stays unverified in the absence of DNA. This CDR3 is built from 15 residues. Germline V gene sequence: CDR1 MNHNS, CDR2 SASEGT. This CDR3 reads CASTQGGQSGTPLHF.

By frequency, this clonotype registers medium-sized (0.01 to 0.1%). V gene TRBV6-5 combines with J gene TRBJ2-7; as DNA is missing, the TRBD1 call by TCRdb cannot be tested. The CDR3 loop spans 17 amino acids. Germline assignment: CDR1 MNHEY and CDR2 SVGAGI. The CDR3 sequence: CASSYLGTGGSMWEQYF.

According to its frequency, this clonotype is medium-sized (0.01 to 0.1%). The J gene is TRBJ1-6, the V gene TRBV5-5; TCRdb's D call, TRBD1, is unchecked because there is no DNA. CDR1 is SGHKS and CDR2 is YYEKEE in the germline V gene (reference sequence). This CDR3 has 15 amino acids. CDR3 residues: CASSLRQGWNSPLHF.

This chain uses TRBV12-3 or TRBV12-4 with TRBJ1-3. The CDR3 spans 15 residues. The CDR3: CASSDILSSGNTIYF.

The rearrangement uses TRBV6-5 and TRBJ1-2; no DNA is available, so the TRBD1 call from TCRdb remains unchecked. This CDR3 comprises 14 residues. The germline gives CDR1 MNHEY, CDR2 SVGAGI. Here the CDR3 reads CASSYGPGSYGYTF.

This clonotype counts as medium-sized by frequency. V gene TRBV6-5 combines with J gene TRBJ2-1. The CDR3 consists of 11 residues. Germline lookup yields CDR1 MNHEY and CDR2 SVGAGI. This CDR3 reads CASREGNEQFF.

This chain uses TRBV5-1 with TRBJ2-3; the TRBD2 assignment by TCRdb is unverifiable without DNA. Germline V lookup: CDR1 SGHRS, CDR2 YFSETQ. This CDR3 is 16 amino acids long. CDR3 protein: CASSLASGSGTDTQYF.

V is TRBV19 and J is TRBJ2-3; TCRdb gives TRBD1 as the D gene, but with no DNA this cannot be confirmed. The CDR3 sequence is 16 residues long. From germline, CDR1 is LNHDA and CDR2 SQIVND (reference sequence). CDR3 region: CASSSPRGRDTDTQYF.

The rearrangement links TRBV13 to TRBJ2-3. Germline assignment: CDR1 PRHDT and CDR2 FYEKMQ (reference sequence). CDR3 size: 16 residues. This CDR3 reads CASSSGYEVGTDTQYF.

This chain links TRBV5-6 with TRBJ1-1; with no DNA, the TCRdb D assignment of TRBD1 cannot be verified. Germline CDR1 and CDR2: SGHDT and YYEEEE. The CDR3 has 14 amino acids. The CDR3 sequence: CASSLAGGKTEAFF.

The J gene is TRBJ2-7, the V gene TRBV6-5; without DNA, the TCRdb call of TRBD2 cannot be checked. The CDR3 extends over 15 amino acids. Looked up from germline, CDR1 is MNHEY and CDR2 is SVGAGI. The CDR3 here is CASSYSKLAGAEQYF.

In terms of frequency, this clonotype is medium-sized. The chain couples TRBV11-2 to TRBJ2-6; no DNA is available, so the TRBD1 call from TCRdb remains unchecked. This CDR3 is built from 19 residues. Germline V gene sequence: CDR1 SGHAT, CDR2 FQNNGV. The CDR3: CASSFGPPYRVTGANVLTF.

The V and J genes are TRBV28 and TRBJ1-5. Germline CDR1 reads MDHEN; CDR2 reads SYDVKM. The CDR3 loop spans 13 amino acids. Here the CDR3 reads CASSLSQVQPQHF.

This clonotype counts as medium-sized by frequency. V gene TRBV30 combines with J gene TRBJ1-1; TCRdb gives TRBD1 as the D gene, but with no DNA this cannot be confirmed. Germline CDR1 is GTSNPN and CDR2 is SVGIG (reference sequence). The CDR3 length is 11 residues. CDR3 protein: CAWSVEGAAFF.

The chain joins TRBV6-1 to TRBJ1-1. There are 11 residues in the CDR3. CDR1 is MNHNS and CDR2 is SASEGT in the germline V gene. This CDR3 reads CASSETTEAFF.

J is TRBJ2-1 and V is TRBV12-3 or TRBV12-4; TCRdb calls TRBD2, which cannot be checked without DNA. CDR3 length: 15 residues. This CDR3 reads CASSPSSDHLGQQFF.

This clonotype registers medium-sized by frequency. V usage is TRBV12-3 or TRBV12-4 and J usage is TRBJ1-2; the TCRdb D gene call, TRBD1, has no DNA to confirm it. There are 12 residues in the CDR3. The CDR3 loop is CASSWRGDGYTF.

V usage is TRBV19 and J usage is TRBJ2-5; TCRdb designates TRBD1, a call that cannot be tested without DNA. Germline lookup yields CDR1 LNHDA and CDR2 SQIVND (reference sequence). This CDR3 region has 15 residues. The CDR3 sequence is CASSILRTDKETQYF.

The chain combines TRBV6-4 with TRBJ2-2; the D call from TCRdb, TRBD1, cannot be confirmed without DNA. CDR3 length: 15 amino acids. Germline V gene data show CDR1 as MRHNA and CDR2 as SNTAGT. CDR3 amino acids: CASSDSPGGAGELFF.

The rearrangement joins TRBV6-5 to TRBJ2-7; TCRdb reports TRBD1, a call that lacks DNA to check it against. Per germline, CDR1 MNHEY and CDR2 SVGAGI. The CDR3 covers 15 residues. This chain's CDR3 is CASNSWGQGIYEQYF.

The chain combines TRBV12-3 or TRBV12-4 with TRBJ1-2; TCRdb designates TRBD1, a call that cannot be tested without DNA. This CDR3 has 11 amino acids. The CDR3 reads CASSFGRGYTF.

The chain links TRBV4-2 to TRBJ2-6. The CDR3 is made up of 15 amino acids. Looked up from germline, CDR1 is LGHNA and CDR2 is YNFKEQ. CDR3 loop: CASSRPLHGANVLTF.

This clonotype is called medium-sized based on its frequency. The chain carries TRBV19 and TRBJ2-6. Germline lookup yields CDR1 LNHDA and CDR2 SQIVND (reference sequence). CDR3 length: 16 amino acids. This chain's CDR3 is CASSSATISGANVLTF.

The J gene is TRBJ1-5, the V gene TRBV12-3 or TRBV12-4. The CDR3 runs to 14 residues. The chain's CDR3 is CASSPPEGWQPQHF.

Frequency places this clonotype as medium-sized. This chain joins TRBV13 and TRBJ1-2; TCRdb lists TRBD1, though no DNA is available to test this call. CDR1 is PRHDT and CDR2 is FYEKMQ in the germline V gene (reference sequence). The CDR3 loop spans 16 amino acids. CDR3: CASSLSHRQFNYGYTF.

The rearrangement links TRBV27 to TRBJ2-7; TCRdb's D call, TRBD2, is unchecked because there is no DNA. Germline loops: CDR1 MNHEY, CDR2 SMNVEV (reference sequence). There are 17 residues in the CDR3. The CDR3 region is CASSELAGSRNYYEQYF.

This chain joins TRBV18 and TRBJ2-3; with no DNA, the TCRdb D assignment of TRBD2 cannot be verified. CDR1 and CDR2 from the germline V gene are KGHSH and LQKENI. CDR3 size: 16 residues. CDR3 region: CASSLSSGGTTDTQYF.